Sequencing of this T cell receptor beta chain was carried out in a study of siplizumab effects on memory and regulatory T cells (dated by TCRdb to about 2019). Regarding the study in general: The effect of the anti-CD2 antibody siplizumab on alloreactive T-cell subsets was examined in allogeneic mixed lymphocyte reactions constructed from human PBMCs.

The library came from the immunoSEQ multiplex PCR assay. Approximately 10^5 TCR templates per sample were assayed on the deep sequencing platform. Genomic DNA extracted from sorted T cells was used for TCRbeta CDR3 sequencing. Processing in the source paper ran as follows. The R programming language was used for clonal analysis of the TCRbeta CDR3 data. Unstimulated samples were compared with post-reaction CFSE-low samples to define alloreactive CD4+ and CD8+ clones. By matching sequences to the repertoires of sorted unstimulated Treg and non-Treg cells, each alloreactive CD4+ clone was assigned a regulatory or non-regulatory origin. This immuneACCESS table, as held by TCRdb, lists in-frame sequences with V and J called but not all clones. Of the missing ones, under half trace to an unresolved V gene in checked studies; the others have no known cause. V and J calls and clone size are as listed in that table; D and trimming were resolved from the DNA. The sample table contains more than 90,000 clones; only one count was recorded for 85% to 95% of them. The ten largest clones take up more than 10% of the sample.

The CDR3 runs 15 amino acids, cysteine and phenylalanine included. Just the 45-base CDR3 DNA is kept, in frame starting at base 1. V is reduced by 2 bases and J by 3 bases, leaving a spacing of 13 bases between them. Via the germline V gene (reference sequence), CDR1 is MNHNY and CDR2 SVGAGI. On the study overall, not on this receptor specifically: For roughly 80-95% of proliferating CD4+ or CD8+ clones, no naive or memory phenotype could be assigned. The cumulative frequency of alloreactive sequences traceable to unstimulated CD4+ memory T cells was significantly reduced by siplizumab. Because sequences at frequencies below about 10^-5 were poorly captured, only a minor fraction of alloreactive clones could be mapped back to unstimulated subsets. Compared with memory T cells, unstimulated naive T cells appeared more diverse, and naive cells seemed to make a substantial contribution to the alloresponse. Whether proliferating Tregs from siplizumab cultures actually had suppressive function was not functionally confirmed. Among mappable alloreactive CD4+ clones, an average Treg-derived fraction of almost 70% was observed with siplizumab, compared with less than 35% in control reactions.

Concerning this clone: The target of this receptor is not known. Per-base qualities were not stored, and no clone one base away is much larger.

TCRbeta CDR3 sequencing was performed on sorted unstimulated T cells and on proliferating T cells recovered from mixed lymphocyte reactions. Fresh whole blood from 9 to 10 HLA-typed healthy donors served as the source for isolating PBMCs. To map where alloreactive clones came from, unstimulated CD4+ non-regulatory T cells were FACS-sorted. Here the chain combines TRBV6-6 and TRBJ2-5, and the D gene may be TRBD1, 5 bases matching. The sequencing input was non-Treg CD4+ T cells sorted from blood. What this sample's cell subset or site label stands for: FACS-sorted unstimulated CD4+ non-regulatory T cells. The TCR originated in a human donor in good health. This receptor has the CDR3 CASSYPSRAEETQYF. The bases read TGTGCCAGCAGTTACCCCAGCAGGGCCGAAGAGACCCAGTACTTC.